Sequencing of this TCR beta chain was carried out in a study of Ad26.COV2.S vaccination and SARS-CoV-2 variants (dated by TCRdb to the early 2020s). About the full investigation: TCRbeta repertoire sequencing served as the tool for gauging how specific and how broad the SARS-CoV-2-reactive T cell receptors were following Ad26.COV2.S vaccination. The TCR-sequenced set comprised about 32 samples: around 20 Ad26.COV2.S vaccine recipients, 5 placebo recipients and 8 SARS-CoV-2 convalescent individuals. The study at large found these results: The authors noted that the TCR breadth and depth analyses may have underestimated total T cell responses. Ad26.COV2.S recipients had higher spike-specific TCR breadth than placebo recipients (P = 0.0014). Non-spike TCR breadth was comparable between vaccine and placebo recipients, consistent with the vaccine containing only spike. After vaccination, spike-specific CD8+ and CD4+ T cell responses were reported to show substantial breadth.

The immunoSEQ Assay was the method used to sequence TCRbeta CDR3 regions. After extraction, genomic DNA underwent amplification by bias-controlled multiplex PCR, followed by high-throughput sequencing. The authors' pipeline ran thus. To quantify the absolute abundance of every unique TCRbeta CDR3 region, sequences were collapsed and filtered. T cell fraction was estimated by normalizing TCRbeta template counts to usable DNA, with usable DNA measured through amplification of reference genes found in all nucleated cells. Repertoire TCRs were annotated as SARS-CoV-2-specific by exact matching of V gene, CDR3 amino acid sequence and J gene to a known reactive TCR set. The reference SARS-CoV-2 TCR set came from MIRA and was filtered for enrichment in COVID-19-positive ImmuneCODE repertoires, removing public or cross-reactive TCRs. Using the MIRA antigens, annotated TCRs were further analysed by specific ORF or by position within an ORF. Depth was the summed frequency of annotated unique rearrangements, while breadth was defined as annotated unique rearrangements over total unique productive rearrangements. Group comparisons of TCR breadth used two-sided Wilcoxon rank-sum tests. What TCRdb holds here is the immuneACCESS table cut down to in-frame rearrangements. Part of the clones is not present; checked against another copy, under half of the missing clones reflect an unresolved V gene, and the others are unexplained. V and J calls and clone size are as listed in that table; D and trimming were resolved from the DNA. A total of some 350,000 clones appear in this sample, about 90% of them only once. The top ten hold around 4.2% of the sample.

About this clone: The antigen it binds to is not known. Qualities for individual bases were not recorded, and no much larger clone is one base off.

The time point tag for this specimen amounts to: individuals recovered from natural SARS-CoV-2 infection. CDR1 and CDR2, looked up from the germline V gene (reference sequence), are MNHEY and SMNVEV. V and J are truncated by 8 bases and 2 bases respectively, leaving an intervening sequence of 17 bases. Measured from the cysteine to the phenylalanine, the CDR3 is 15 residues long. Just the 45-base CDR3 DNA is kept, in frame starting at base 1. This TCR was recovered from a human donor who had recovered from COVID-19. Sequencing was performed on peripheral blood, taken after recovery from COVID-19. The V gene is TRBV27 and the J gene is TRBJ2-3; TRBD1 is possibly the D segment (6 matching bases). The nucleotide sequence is TGTGCCAGCGGCACAGGGCCTTATACCACAGATACGCAGTATTTT. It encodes CASGTGPYTTDTQYF.